This T cell receptor (beta chain) was sequenced during a study of blood T cell repertoires in COVID-19. In the study overall: The study drew acute and convalescent COVID-19 samples from the United States, Italy and Spain.

Points on this clone: An end of the junction differs from the germline gene, which may be a read error.

Produced via immunoSEQ multiplex PCR; TCRdb's table is partial and in-frame only. This table has about 150,000 clones, over 80% appearing once. CDR1 and CDR2 (germline): SNHLY, FYNNEI. The CDR3 has 13 residues. This receptor was identified in a woman aged 50 to 60 with acute or convalescent COVID-19. Specimen: peripheral blood. The rearrangement links TRBV2 to TRBJ1-1; D gene unclear. CDR3 residues: CASREAMNTEAFF. Written as DNA, the CDR3 is TGTGCCAGCAGGGAAGCTATGAACACTGAAGCTTTCTTT. Filled out from reference TRBV2 and TRBJ1-1, the complete variable domain reads EPEVTQTPSHQVTQMGQEVILRCVPISNHLYFYWYRQILGQKVEFLVSFYNNEISEKSEIFDDQFSVERPDGSNFTLKIRSTKLEDSAMYFCASREAMNTEAFFGQGTRLTVV.